A single sample gave rise to the 31 T cell receptor beta chains below, sequenced in a study of pediatric ulcerative colitis. Generated by immunoSEQ multiplex PCR, the TCRdb table keeps only in-frame clones and is missing some. The sample lists about 17,000 clones; about three quarters were seen once. The rectum was sampled with one to two pinch biopsies at colonoscopy. Sequencing was performed on gut tissue. Receptors were obtained from a girl aged 10 to 17 with moderate ulcerative colitis.

This clone was recorded once. V gene TRBV4-1 combines with J gene TRBJ1-3; D remains ambiguous. Germline V gene data show CDR1 as MGHRA and CDR2 as YSYEKL. The germline V and J ends were trimmed by 0 bases and 0 bases, with 12 bases remaining between them. The length of the CDR3 is 17 residues. This chain's CDR3 is CASSQDAEKSSGNTIYF. In nucleotides, the CDR3 is TGCGCCAGCAGCCAAGATGCTGAGAAGTCCTCTGGAAACACCATATATTTT.

The V and J genes are TRBV18 and TRBJ1-2; D unclear. The CDR3 runs to 13 residues. V was cut by 2 bases and J by 7 bases, with 11 bases left in between. CDR1 and CDR2 from the germline V gene are KGHSH and LQKENI. As DNA, the CDR3 is TGTGCCAGCTCACCAAACGACGGGCGTGGCTACACCTTC. Amino acid sequence: CASSPNDGRGYTF.

The J gene is TRBJ2-5, the V gene TRBV5-6; no firm D call. Trimming cost V 5 bases and J 5 bases, with 10 bases left between them. CDR3 length: 12 amino acids. The germline V gene has CDR1 SGHDT and CDR2 YYEEEE. The chain's CDR3 is CASRRPRETQYF. CDR3 nucleotides: TGTGCCAGCAGGCGTCCGAGGGAGACCCAGTACTTC.

V is TRBV28 and J is TRBJ2-1; 8 bases match TRBD2. J gave up 8 bases and V 4 bases, and 7 bases lay outside the gene matches. CDR3 size: 14 residues. Germline lookup yields CDR1 MDHEN and CDR2 SYDVKM. The CDR3 sequence: CASSSGTSRHEQFF. The CDR3 DNA follows: TGTGCCAGCAGTTCCGGGACTAGTCGACATGAGCAGTTCTTC.

This clone showed up just once. Other DNA variants within this sample encode the same CDR3. The CDR3 region has the DNA TGCGCCAGCAGTGAGGGGAACACTGAAGCTTTCTTT. Translation: CASSEGNTEAFF. The V call is TRBV5-1, the J call TRBJ1-1, with D unclear. V was clipped by 5 bases and J by 1 base, with 6 bases between them. The CDR3 has 12 amino acids. Germline CDR1 reads SGHRS; CDR2 reads YFSETQ.

In its sample, this clone is medium-sized. The chain recombines TRBV27 with TRBJ2-7; D gene ambiguous. Germline assignment: CDR1 MNHEY and CDR2 SMNVEV (reference sequence). The CDR3 has 14 amino acids. The V end was cut by 10 bases, the J end by 0 bases, with 16 bases between. The CDR3 here is CAIKNGQNSYEQYF. The CDR3 nucleotides read TGTGCCATTAAAAATGGGCAGAACTCCTACGAGCAGTACTTC.

The V gene is TRBV6-1, the J gene TRBJ2-3, with 11 positions matching TRBD2. V trimming: 1 base; J trimming: 4 bases; junction bases outside the gene matches: 1. The germline V gene encodes CDR1 MNHNS and CDR2 SASEGT. This CDR3 is 15 amino acids long. CDR3 coding DNA: TGTGCCAGCAGTGAAGTAGCGGGGGGGCCAGATACGCAGTATTTT. Protein: CASSEVAGGPDTQYF.

V and J are TRBV6-4 and TRBJ2-3; 7 bases are a match to TRBD2. CDR1 is MRHNA, CDR2 SNTAGT, per germline. Losses at the gene ends were 3 bases for V and 2 bases for J; bases not matched to a gene: 5. The CDR3 runs to 15 residues. In nucleotides, the CDR3 is TGTGCCAGCAGTGAAGGTGCGGGGGACACAGATACGCAGTATTTT. Its translation is CASSEGAGDTDTQYF.

The chain joins TRBV7-9 to TRBJ2-7, with TRBD2 identical over 9 bases. This CDR3 has 13 residues. Germline V CDR1 and CDR2: SEHNR, FQNEAQ (reference sequence). Trimming removed 7 bases from V and 4 bases from J; junction bases left unmatched: 5. The CDR3 DNA follows: TGTGCCAGCACGACTAGCGGATTTTACGAGCAGTACTTC. This codes for CASTTSGFYEQYF.

This chain connects TRBV2 to TRBJ2-7; no clear D gene. This CDR3 has 11 residues. Germline V gives CDR1 SNHLY, CDR2 FYNNEI. V was pared by 10 bases and J by 0 bases, with 7 bases between. In DNA form, the CDR3 reads TGTGCCACCCAAAGCTCCTACGAGCAGTACTTC. Translating it yields CATQSSYEQYF.

The chain is built from TRBV29-1 and TRBJ1-2; D gene unclear. The CDR3 runs to 14 residues. Germline lookup yields CDR1 SQVTM and CDR2 ANQGSEA. The V and J ends lost 1 base and 2 bases respectively, with 11 bases between them. CDR3 loop: CSVEGRGRNYGYTF. The CDR3 DNA sequence: TGCAGCGTTGAAGGTCGGGGTAGGAACTATGGCTACACCTTC.

The chain joins TRBV5-1 to TRBJ2-6, with a weak D call TRBD1 (7 bases). Germline V gene lookup returns CDR1 SGHRS and CDR2 YFSETQ. V lost 6 bases to trimming and J lost 4 bases, with 17 bases between them. The CDR3 runs to 16 residues. The CDR3 DNA reads as TGCGCCAGCACCCCGGAGGGGGCGCGGGGGGCCAACGTCCTGACTTTC. It yields the protein CASTPEGARGANVLTF. Combining the CDR3 with reference TRBV5-1 and TRBJ2-6 gives the whole variable domain KAGVTQTPRYLIKTRGQQVTLSCSPISGHRSVSWYQQTPGQGLQFLFEYFSETQRNKGNFPGRFSGRQFSNSRSEMNVSTLELGDSALYLCASTPEGARGANVLTFGAGSRLTVL.

This sequence joins TRBV7-9 and TRBJ2-4; perhaps TRBD2 as D (5 bases). The V end lost 5 bases, the J end lost 6 bases, and 14 bases lay between the germline ends. The CDR3 has 14 amino acids. The germline V gene has CDR1 SEHNR and CDR2 FQNEAQ (reference sequence). CDR3 nucleotides: TGTGCCAGCAGCCTCATCCAGGCGGGAAACATTCAGTACTTC. Its protein product is CASSLIQAGNIQYF.

This clone has only one observation. This chain joins TRBV4-1 and TRBJ2-1, with TRBD2 identical over 8 bases. Germline CDR1 and CDR2: MGHRA and YSYEKL. The CDR3 extends over 17 amino acids. V shed 0 bases, J shed 0 bases, and the junction held 4 bases outside the gene matches. The CDR3 DNA reads TGCGCCAGCAGCCAAGAGGAGCGGGGGAGCTCCTACAATGAGCAGTTCTTC. Amino acids: CASSQEERGSSYNEQFF.

CDR3 amino acids: CASSVRLAGEPYEQYF. Here the CDR3 DNA reads TGTGCCAGCAGTGTCCGGCTAGCGGGGGAACCCTACGAGCAGTACTTC. The genes are TRBV2 and TRBJ2-7; 10 nucleotides align to TRBD2. Germline trimming cut 4 bases from V and 2 bases from J; bases unmatched to any gene: 8. The germline gives CDR1 SNHLY, CDR2 FYNNEI. The length of the CDR3 is 16 residues.

The rearrangement joins TRBV6-4 to TRBJ2-3, with TRBD2 matching over 7 bases. CDR1 and CDR2 from the germline V gene are MRHNA and SNTAGT. J gave up 0 bases and V 7 bases, and 10 bases lay outside the gene matches. The CDR3 has 16 residues. This CDR3 is CASNKRTRPSTDTQYF. In DNA form, the CDR3 reads TGTGCCAGCAATAAACGGACTAGACCTAGCACAGATACGCAGTATTTT.

This rearrangement joins TRBV19 to TRBJ2-7; D is perhaps TRBD1 (5 bases). The CDR3 loop spans 14 amino acids. Trimming removed 6 bases at V and 0 bases at J, with 12 bases between. Germline assignment: CDR1 LNHDA and CDR2 SQIVND (reference sequence). The CDR3 nucleotides read TGTGCCAGTAGCTCTACAGGTCACTCCTACGAGCAGTACTTC. It translates to CASSSTGHSYEQYF.

This clone has a handful of counts. The CDR3 coding sequence is TGTGCCAGCAGCTTAGTAGTGGGTCCCCAAGAGACCCAGTACTTC. Its protein is CASSLVVGPQETQYF. V and J are TRBV7-2 and TRBJ2-5; D unresolved. This CDR3 comprises 15 residues. Germline CDR1 SGHTA, CDR2 FQGNSA. V lost 1 base to trimming and J lost 1 base, with 10 bases between them.

This sequence joins TRBV5-4 and TRBJ1-2; a possible D gene is TRBD1 (5 bases). There are 13 residues in the CDR3. Deletions cut 1 base from V and 6 bases from J, with 10 bases between. Germline CDR1 SGHNT, CDR2 YYREEE (reference sequence). CDR3 sequence reads: CASSLWSGDGYTF. CDR3 DNA sequence: TGTGCCAGCAGCTTGTGGTCGGGGGATGGCTACACCTTC. Supplemented by reference TRBV5-4 and TRBJ1-2, the full variable domain reads ETGVTQSPTHLIKTRGQQVTLRCSSQSGHNTVSWYQQALGQGPQFIFQYYREEENGRGNFPPRFSGLQFPNYSSELNVNALELDDSALYLCASSLWSGDGYTFGSGTRLTVV.

The chain joins TRBV7-2 to TRBJ2-7; D is ambiguous. From germline, CDR1 is SGHTA and CDR2 FQGNSA. The CDR3 is 14 residues long. V was clipped by 1 base and J by 3 bases, with 10 bases between them. As DNA, the CDR3 is TGTGCCAGCAGCTTAGATTGGTTTGGCTACGAGCAGTACTTC. Translated: CASSLDWFGYEQYF.

The chain couples TRBV5-1 to TRBJ2-5; no definite D call. Germline V gives CDR1 SGHRS, CDR2 YFSETQ. CDR3 length equals 11 residues. The ends were cut back, 2 bases at V and 2 bases at J, with 1 base in the middle. This CDR3 reads CASSFQETQYF. CDR3 nucleotide sequence: TGCGCCAGCAGCTTTCAAGAGACCCAGTACTTC.

The rearrangement joins TRBV5-1 to TRBJ2-6; no definite D call. In germline, CDR1 is SGHRS, CDR2 YFSETQ. The CDR3 is 15 amino acids. V lost 4 bases, J lost 0 bases, and 8 bases lay in between. CDR3 loop: CASSAHISGANVLTF. In nucleotides, the CDR3 is TGCGCCAGCAGCGCTCATATCTCTGGGGCCAACGTCCTGACTTTC.

V usage is TRBV15 and J usage is TRBJ1-4; no firm D call. Trimming stripped 0 bases from V and 8 bases from J, with 10 bases between. In germline, CDR1 is LNHNV, CDR2 YYDKDF (reference sequence). The CDR3 sequence is 14 residues long. CDR3 amino acids: CATSRDRADEKLFF. In DNA, the CDR3 is TGTGCCACCAGCAGAGATCGGGCAGACGAAAAACTGTTTTTT.

A word on this clone: Compared with germline, one end of the junction differs, possibly owing to a read error. The rearrangement links TRBV11-3 to TRBJ2-7; tentative D call: TRBD2 (5 bases). CDR3 length: 13 residues. Germline-derived CDR1 and CDR2 are SGHNT and YENEEA. The CDR3 loop reads CAGSIRPGGEQYF. The CDR3 DNA reads TGTGCCGGCAGCATACGACCAGGAGGAGAGCAGTACTTC. Full variable domain (outside the CDR3, taken from reference TRBV11-3 and TRBJ2-7): EAGVVQSPRYKIIEKKQPVAFWCNPISGHNTLYWYLQNLGQGPELLIRYENEEAVDDSQLPKDRFSAERLKGVDSTLKIQPAELGDSAVYLCAGSIRPGGEQYFGPGTRLTVT.

The rearrangement uses TRBV7-3 and TRBJ2-2; maybe TRBD2 (7 bases). V gave up 3 bases and J gave up 4 bases, with 15 bases separating them. The CDR3 totals 16 residues. Germline V gene data show CDR1 as SGHTA and CDR2 as FQGTGA. Here the CDR3 DNA reads TGTGCCAGCAGCTTGGGGGCGGGAGCGGCCACCGGGGAGCTGTTTTTT. Translating gives CASSLGAGAATGELFF. Based on the CDR3 plus reference TRBV7-3 and TRBJ2-2, the full variable domain is GAGVSQTPSNKVTEKGKYVELRCDPISGHTALYWYRQSLGQGPEFLIYFQGTGAADDSGLPNDRFFAVRPEGSVSTLKIQRTERGDSAVYLCASSLGAGAATGELFFGEGSRLTVL.

This chain joins TRBV5-6 and TRBJ2-7; D not resolved. Trimming left V 0 bases short and J 3 bases short, with 4 bases between. The CDR3 spans 12 residues. CDR1 is SGHDT, CDR2 YYEEEE, per germline. In DNA, the CDR3 is TGTGCCAGCAGCTTGGGCGGCTACGAGCAGTACTTC. Translating gives CASSLGGYEQYF. Combining the CDR3 with reference TRBV5-6 and TRBJ2-7 gives the whole variable domain DAGVTQSPTHLIKTRGQQVTLRCSPKSGHDTVSWYQQALGQGPQFIFQYYEEEERQRGNFPDRFSGHQFPNYSSELNVNALLLGDSALYLCASSLGGYEQYFGPGTRLTVT.

J is TRBJ2-3 and V is TRBV4-2, with 11 bases fitting TRBD2. Losses at the gene ends were 10 bases for V and 2 bases for J; bases not matched to a gene: 11. CDR1 is LGHNA and CDR2 is YNFKEQ in the germline V gene. The CDR3 has 16 amino acids. The CDR3 bases are TGTGCCACACATCCTTCGGGACTAGCGGTCACAGATACGCAGTATTTT. Its protein product is CATHPSGLAVTDTQYF.

V and J are TRBV10-3 and TRBJ2-3; D ambiguous. The ends were cut back, 7 bases at V and 0 bases at J, with 20 bases in the middle. The germline V gene encodes CDR1 ENHRY and CDR2 SYGVKD. This CDR3 has 17 amino acids. CDR3 amino acids: CAIKRDEPKPSTDTQYF. The CDR3 nucleotides read TGTGCCATCAAAAGAGACGAGCCTAAACCTAGCACAGATACGCAGTATTTT.

The rearrangement links TRBV28 to TRBJ1-1; 8 bases align to TRBD1. The length of the CDR3 is 13 residues. The germline V gene encodes CDR1 MDHEN and CDR2 SYDVKM. The V and J ends lost 5 bases and 10 bases, in that order; junction bases with no gene match: 9. The CDR3: CASSVTGGEGAFF. The CDR3 DNA is TGTGCCAGCAGTGTAACAGGGGGGGAGGGAGCTTTCTTT.

The chain combines TRBV9 with TRBJ2-1; TRBD2 matches at 7 bases. This CDR3 spans 16 amino acids. Looked up from germline, CDR1 is SGDLS and CDR2 is YYNGEE. After removal of 0 bases from V and 2 bases from J, the junction contained 5 bases not matched to a gene. CDR3 sequence reads: CASSVEPLAAYNEQFF. In DNA form, the CDR3 reads TGTGCCAGCAGCGTAGAGCCGCTAGCGGCCTACAATGAGCAGTTCTTC.

The rearrangement joins TRBV28 to TRBJ2-5; no clear D gene. The germline V gene encodes CDR1 MDHEN and CDR2 SYDVKM. The CDR3 contains 12 residues. Trimming shortened V by 0 bases and J by 5 bases, and 4 bases separated the two germline ends. The CDR3 here is CASSLWAETQYF. The CDR3, as DNA: TGTGCCAGCAGTTTATGGGCGGAGACCCAGTACTTC. The full variable domain, rest sourced from reference TRBV28 and TRBJ2-5, is DVKVTQSSRYLVKRTGEKVFLECVQDMDHENMFWYRQDPGLGLRLIYFSYDVKMKEKGDIPEGYSVSREKKERFSLILESASTNQTSMYLCASSLWAETQYFGPGTRLLVL.